The 32 T cell receptor beta chains below all came from one sample that was sequenced in a study of cytomegalovirus exposure and HLA in healthy donors (dated by TCRdb to 2017 to 2019). The library was obtained by the immunoSEQ multiplex PCR assay. For the multiplex PCR, a mixture combining 60 forward primers for TCR Vbeta segments and 13 reverse primers for TCR Jbeta segments was used. This is the immuneACCESS table as TCRdb keeps it, with only in-frame sequences that have V and J called. A part of the clones is gone; compared with another copy, unresolved V genes explain less than half, and the rest is unexplained. The table held for this sample gives 35,000 to 45,000 clones. The ten largest clones represent about 6% of the sample. What was sequenced was PBMCs. The receptors originated from a human donor in good health.

The V and J genes are TRBV5-1 and TRBJ2-7; possible D gene TRBD2, 5 bases. V was shortened by 4 bases and J by 9 bases, with 17 bases between the two germline ends. CDR1 SGHRS and CDR2 YFSETQ come from the germline V gene. The CDR3 has 13 amino acids. This CDR3 is CASSQEARSVQYF. DNA of the CDR3: TGCGCCAGCAGCCAGGAGGCTCGTTCTGTGCAGTACTTC.

J is TRBJ2-1 and V is TRBV27, with 8 bases fitting TRBD1. Germline V lookup: CDR1 MNHEY, CDR2 SMNVEV (reference sequence). V lost 2 bases, J lost 4 bases, and 7 bases stayed unmatched. The CDR3 sequence is 16 residues long. The CDR3 sequence is CASSLLTGGPYNEQFF. CDR3 sequence (DNA): TGTGCCAGCAGTTTACTTACAGGGGGACCTTACAATGAGCAGTTCTTC.

The J gene is TRBJ1-1, the V gene TRBV19; weak D call: TRBD1 (5 bases). CDR1 is LNHDA and CDR2 is SQIVND in the germline V gene (reference sequence). The CDR3 has 13 amino acids. Trimming took 4 bases from V and 0 from J, leaving 6 bases between them. CDR3 DNA sequence: TGTGCCAGTAGTACAGGGATGAACACTGAAGCTTTCTTT. This sequence encodes CASSTGMNTEAFF.

The rearrangement joins TRBV2 to TRBJ1-6, with D tentatively TRBD1 (5 bases). The ends were cut back, 5 bases at V and 6 bases at J, with 11 bases in the middle. This CDR3 contains 14 residues. The germline CDR1 and CDR2 sequences are SNHLY and FYNNEI. The CDR3 loop reads CASSPQGVNSPLHF. CDR3 DNA: TGTGCCAGCAGTCCTCAGGGTGTTAATTCACCCCTCCACTTT.

The V and J genes are TRBV9 and TRBJ1-2; D call uncertain. CDR1 and CDR2 (germline): SGDLS, YYNGEE. V was clipped by 3 bases and J by 1 base, with 13 bases between them. CDR3 length: 15 residues. The CDR3 bases are TGTGCCAGCAGCGCCTCTCCCCGGGATAACTATGGCTACACCTTC. The encoded protein is CASSASPRDNYGYTF.

The chain uses TRBV19 and TRBJ1-5, with 7 bases that match TRBD1. Germline-derived CDR1 and CDR2 are LNHDA and SQIVND (reference sequence). The CDR3 runs 15 residues. With 2 bases clipped from V and 1 base from J, the junction kept 2 bases outside the gene matches. CDR3 nucleotide sequence: TGTGCCAGTAGTATATCGGACAGGAGCAATCAGCCCCAGCATTTT. It is translated as CASSISDRSNQPQHF.

V and J are TRBV9 and TRBJ1-1, with 11 positions matching TRBD1. The CDR3 contains 16 residues. J was trimmed by 4 bases and V by 3 bases; bases with no gene match: 8. Germline lookup yields CDR1 SGDLS and CDR2 YYNGEE. The CDR3 loop reads CASSAVDRGQSTEAFF. CDR3 DNA: TGTGCCAGCAGCGCAGTGGACAGGGGGCAAAGCACTGAAGCTTTCTTT. Full variable domain (remainder filled in from reference TRBV9 and TRBJ1-1): DSGVTQTPKHLITATGQRVTLRCSPRSGDLSVYWYQQSLDQGLQFLIQYYNGEERAKGNILERFSAQQFPDLHSELNLSSLELGDSALYFCASSAVDRGQSTEAFFGQGTRLTVV.

The chain uses TRBV27 and TRBJ2-5; the D gene is possibly TRBD1 (5 bases). CDR3 length equals 14 residues. The germline V gene encodes CDR1 MNHEY and CDR2 SMNVEV (reference sequence). Between the trimmed V and J ends, which lost 7 bases and 3 bases, there was a span of 15 bases. CDR3 DNA: TGTGCCAGCACCGTAGGGGTCGGAGAAGAGACCCAGTACTTC. Protein: CASTVGVGEETQYF.

The chain combines TRBV30 with TRBJ1-6; weak D call: TRBD1 (6 bases). Trimming left V 5 bases short and J 6 bases short, with 11 bases between. Germline lookup yields CDR1 GTSNPN and CDR2 SVGIG (reference sequence). The CDR3 loop spans 13 amino acids. This chain's CDR3 is CAWGTGSNSPLHF. The DNA of the CDR3 is TGTGCCTGGGGTACAGGGAGTAATTCACCCCTCCACTTT.

The V call is TRBV7-9, the J call TRBJ1-2; D perhaps matches TRBD1 (6 bases). The CDR3 contains 11 residues. Deletions cut 10 bases from V and 8 bases from J, with 14 bases between. CDR1 SEHNR and CDR2 FQNEAQ come from the germline V gene (reference sequence). The CDR3 DNA follows: TGTGCCATCTTGGGAGGGGGAGGCTACACCTTC. It yields the protein CAILGGGGYTF.

The V call is TRBV6-6, the J call TRBJ1-5; weak D call: TRBD1 (6 bases). CDR1 and CDR2 (germline): MNHNY, SVGAGI (reference sequence). The CDR3 length is 14 residues. The V end was cut by 5 bases, the J end by 6 bases, with 14 bases between. The CDR3 nucleotides read TGTGCCAGCAGTCCAACAGGGCCTAGTCAGCCCCAGCATTTT. It specifies CASSPTGPSQPQHF.

The chain carries TRBV19 and TRBJ1-1; 9 nucleotides agree with TRBD1. The CDR3 totals 14 residues. The V gene end was trimmed by 4 bases and the J gene end by 10 bases; junction bases not matched to a gene: 10. Germline CDR1 LNHDA, CDR2 SQIVND (reference sequence). This CDR3 is CASSNRGRALGAFF. For the CDR3, the DNA is TGTGCCAGTAGTAACAGGGGGCGAGCACTGGGAGCTTTCTTT.

The rearrangement joins TRBV6-1 to TRBJ2-5; 12 bases are shared with TRBD2. The junction had 6 bases not matched to a gene; V was cut back by 1 base and J by 0 bases. The CDR3 spans 18 residues. CDR1 is MNHNS, CDR2 SASEGT, per germline. The CDR3 reads CASSEDALAGGNQETQYF. The CDR3 bases are TGTGCCAGCAGTGAAGACGCGCTAGCGGGGGGGAACCAAGAGACCCAGTACTTC.

This chain joins TRBV18 and TRBJ2-7; 10 bases line up with TRBD2. The CDR3 has 16 residues. Trimming at V came to 3 bases and at J to 1 base, leaving 6 bases not matched to a gene. From germline, CDR1 is KGHSH and CDR2 LQKENI. The CDR3, as DNA: TGTGCCAGCTCACCCCCGGGACTAGCGCTTTCCTACGAGCAGTACTTC. This sequence encodes CASSPPGLALSYEQYF. The whole variable domain, filled in from reference TRBV18 and TRBJ2-7, reads NAGVMQNPRHLVRRRGQEARLRCSPMKGHSHVYWYRQLPEEGLKFMVYLQKENIIDESGMPKERFSAEFPKEGPSILRIQQVVRGDSAAYFCASSPPGLALSYEQYFGPGTRLTVT.

This chain uses TRBV2 with TRBJ1-2, with D possibly being TRBD1 (5 bases). The germline CDR1 and CDR2 sequences are SNHLY and FYNNEI. With 3 bases removed from V and 4 bases from J, the gap between germline ends came to 9 bases. CDR3 length equals 13 residues. Written as DNA, the CDR3 is TGTGCCAGCAGTGATCAGGGTACCTATGGCTACACCTTC. It codes for CASSDQGTYGYTF.

The V call is TRBV27, the J call TRBJ2-7; maybe TRBD2 (7 bases). Germline V lookup: CDR1 MNHEY, CDR2 SMNVEV (reference sequence). The germline V and J ends were trimmed by 3 bases and 1 base, with 22 bases remaining between them. CDR3 length equals 18 residues. The CDR3 loop reads CASSFHGWGGQGSYEQYF. In DNA, the CDR3 is TGTGCCAGCAGTTTCCACGGGTGGGGGGGCCAGGGATCCTACGAGCAGTACTTC.

The chain uses TRBV2 and TRBJ2-1; D not resolved. Germline values: CDR1 SNHLY, CDR2 FYNNEI. V lost 4 bases and J lost 10, with 11 bases in between. The CDR3 covers 12 residues. The DNA for the CDR3 is TGTGCCAGCAGTGTCCCGTCAGTCGAGCAGTTCTTC. It is translated as CASSVPSVEQFF.

The V call is TRBV21-1, the J call TRBJ2-7; the table's TRBD1 call for D was not verified on the DNA. TRBV21-1 is shown as a pseudogene. CDR3 size: 13 residues. In DNA form, the CDR3 reads TGTGCCAGCCGCGGACAGGGGGCTTACGAGCAGTACTTC. Its protein is CASRGQGAYEQYF.

The chain uses TRBV2 and TRBJ1-4; D gene unclear. This CDR3 region has 12 residues. Per germline, CDR1 SNHLY and CDR2 FYNNEI. V lost 7 bases and J 8 bases, leaving 11 bases between the germline ends. CDR3 in amino acids: CASKALREKLFF. CDR3 nucleotides: TGTGCCAGCAAAGCTCTCCGGGAAAAACTGTTTTTT. Full variable domain (rest looked up from reference TRBV2 and TRBJ1-4): EPEVTQTPSHQVTQMGQEVILRCVPISNHLYFYWYRQILGQKVEFLVSFYNNEISEKSEIFDDQFSVERPDGSNFTLKIRSTKLEDSAMYFCASKALREKLFFGSGTQLSVL.

The genes are TRBV29-1 and TRBJ2-7; tentative D call: TRBD1 (5 bases). This CDR3 spans 16 amino acids. V was trimmed by 4 bases and J by 1 base, leaving 20 bases between them. Germline V gives CDR1 SQVTM, CDR2 ANQGSEA. The CDR3 nucleotides read TGCAGCGTTGTCATCGGCGGTCGGCACAGGTCCTACGAGCAGTACTTC. Translating gives CSVVIGGRHRSYEQYF.

The V call is TRBV7-9, the J call TRBJ1-1, with D unresolved. CDR3 size: 15 residues. From germline, CDR1 is SEHNR and CDR2 FQNEAQ (reference sequence). Trimming removed 3 bases from V and 5 bases from J, with 16 bases in between. CDR3 residues: CASSFRSGVKTEAFF. CDR3 coding DNA: TGTGCCAGCAGCTTTAGGAGCGGGGTAAAGACTGAAGCTTTCTTT.

CDR3 amino acids: CASSLVRGDQPQHF. The CDR3 coding sequence is TGTGCCAGCAGCTTAGTAAGGGGTGACCAGCCCCAGCATTTT. The chain uses TRBV11-3 and TRBJ1-5; perhaps TRBD1 as D (5 bases). Trimming pared 1 base from V and 7 bases from J, leaving 11 bases between. The germline gives CDR1 SGHNT, CDR2 YENEEA. The length of the CDR3 is 14 residues.

The genes are TRBV19 and TRBJ1-1; possible D gene TRBD1, 6 bases. CDR3 length: 18 residues. The V gene's germline CDR1 is LNHDA and CDR2 SQIVND (reference sequence). V dropped 1 base and J dropped 0 bases, with 18 bases sitting between them. This chain's CDR3 is CASSIARGYGAMNTEAFF. The CDR3 DNA follows: TGTGCCAGTAGTATAGCCAGGGGCTATGGGGCCATGAACACTGAAGCTTTCTTT.

The V gene is TRBV11-2, the J gene TRBJ2-1; 9 bases fit TRBD2. Germline CDR1 is SGHAT and CDR2 is FQNNGV. The V and J ends lost 5 bases and 5 bases, in that order; junction bases with no gene match: 7. CDR3 length: 15 residues. In DNA form, the CDR3 reads TGTGCCAGCAGCCTGTCGACTAGCGGACACAATGAGCAGTTCTTC. Translated: CASSLSTSGHNEQFF.

The J gene is TRBJ2-5, the V gene TRBV5-6; 7 nucleotides line up with TRBD2. J gave up 4 bases and V 7 bases, and 4 bases lay outside the gene matches. Germline V gene data show CDR1 as SGHDT and CDR2 as YYEEEE. CDR3 length equals 12 residues. This CDR3 is CASQGEGETQYF. CDR3 in DNA: TGTGCCAGCCAAGGGGAGGGAGAGACCCAGTACTTC.

The chain links TRBV27 to TRBJ2-1, with D perhaps TRBD2 (7 bases). The CDR3 has 16 residues. V lost 6 bases to trimming and J lost 7 bases, with 22 bases between them. The germline V gene encodes CDR1 MNHEY and CDR2 SMNVEV (reference sequence). CDR3: CASRSPMGGALNEQFF. The CDR3 coding sequence is TGTGCCAGCAGGTCCCCGATGGGGGGGGCGCTTAATGAGCAGTTCTTC.

The J gene is TRBJ2-3, the V gene TRBV7-2; possible D gene TRBD2, 5 bases. The CDR3 extends over 14 amino acids. The V gene's germline CDR1 is SGHTA and CDR2 FQGNSA. The germline V and J ends were trimmed by 3 bases and 1 base, with 8 bases remaining between them. The CDR3 loop is CASSFRAGTDTQYF. The CDR3 coding sequence is TGTGCCAGCAGCTTTCGAGCGGGCACAGATACGCAGTATTTT.

The chain couples TRBV28 to TRBJ1-1, with D maybe TRBD1 (5 bases). The CDR3 is made up of 15 amino acids. CDR1 and CDR2 (germline): MDHEN, SYDVKM. Trimming shortened V by 8 bases and J by 4 bases, and 20 bases separated the two germline ends. This CDR3 is CASLDSATWSTEAFF. Here the CDR3 DNA reads TGTGCCAGCCTCGACAGCGCGACGTGGAGCACTGAAGCTTTCTTT.

The chain combines TRBV5-6 with TRBJ2-3; TRBD1 might be the D (5 bases). This CDR3 comprises 14 residues. Between the trimmed V and J ends, which lost 0 bases and 6 bases, there was a span of 11 bases. Germline V gene lookup returns CDR1 SGHDT and CDR2 YYEEEE. This chain's CDR3 is CASSLAWGRDTQYF. The CDR3 coding sequence is TGTGCCAGCAGCTTGGCATGGGGCAGGGATACGCAGTATTTT.

The rearrangement uses TRBV7-9 and TRBJ1-3, with TRBD1 as a possible D gene (6 bases). Germline CDR1 and CDR2: SEHNR and FQNEAQ (reference sequence). V lost 2 bases to trimming and J lost 4 bases, with 9 bases between them. There are 14 residues in the CDR3. CDR3 sequence (DNA): TGTGCCAGCAGCTTATTACAGGGAGGAAACACCATATATTTT. Protein sequence: CASSLLQGGNTIYF.

The chain employs TRBV7-9 and TRBJ2-3; 9 bases align to TRBD2. The germline V gene has CDR1 SEHNR and CDR2 FQNEAQ (reference sequence). This CDR3 region has 14 residues. With V trimmed by 11 bases and J by 5 bases, 11 bases remained unmatched. CDR3 residues: CAGGTAGGGDTQYF. The DNA for the CDR3 is TGTGCCGGGGGGACGGCGGGAGGGGGAGATACGCAGTATTTT.

The V and J genes are TRBV19 and TRBJ2-7, with D possibly TRBD2 on 5 matching bases. This CDR3 has 13 residues. The V gene's germline CDR1 is LNHDA and CDR2 SQIVND (reference sequence). V lost 8 bases and J lost 3, with 14 bases in between. CDR3 protein: CASSQGRGYEQYF. CDR3 DNA: TGTGCCAGTTCGCAAGGTCGGGGCTACGAGCAGTACTTC.